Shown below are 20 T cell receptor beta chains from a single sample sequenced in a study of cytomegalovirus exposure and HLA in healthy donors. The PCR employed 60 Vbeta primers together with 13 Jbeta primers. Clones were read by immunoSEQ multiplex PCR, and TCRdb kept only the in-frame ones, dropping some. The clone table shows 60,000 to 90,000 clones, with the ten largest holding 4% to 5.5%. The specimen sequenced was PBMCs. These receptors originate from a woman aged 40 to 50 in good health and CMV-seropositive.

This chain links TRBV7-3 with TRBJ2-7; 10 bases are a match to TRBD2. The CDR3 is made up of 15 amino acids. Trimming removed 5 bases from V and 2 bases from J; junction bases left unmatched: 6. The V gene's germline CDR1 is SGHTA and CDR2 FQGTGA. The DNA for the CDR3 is TGTGCCAGCAGCCCCCGGACTAGCGGTGCCTACGAGCAGTACTTC. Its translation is CASSPRTSGAYEQYF.

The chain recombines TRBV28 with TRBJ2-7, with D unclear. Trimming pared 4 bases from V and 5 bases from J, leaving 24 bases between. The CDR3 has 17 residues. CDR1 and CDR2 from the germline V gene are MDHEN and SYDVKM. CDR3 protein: CASSSLTLVPPSNEQYF. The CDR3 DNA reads TGTGCCAGCAGTTCCCTAACGCTAGTGCCCCCATCCAACGAGCAGTACTTC.

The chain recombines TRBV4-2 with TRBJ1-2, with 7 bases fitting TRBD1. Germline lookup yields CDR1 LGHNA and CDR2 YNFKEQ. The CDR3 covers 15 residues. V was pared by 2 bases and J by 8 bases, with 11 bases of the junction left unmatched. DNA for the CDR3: TGTGCCAGCAGCCAACGCGACGAGGGGGCACAGGGCTACACCTTC. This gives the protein CASSQRDEGAQGYTF.

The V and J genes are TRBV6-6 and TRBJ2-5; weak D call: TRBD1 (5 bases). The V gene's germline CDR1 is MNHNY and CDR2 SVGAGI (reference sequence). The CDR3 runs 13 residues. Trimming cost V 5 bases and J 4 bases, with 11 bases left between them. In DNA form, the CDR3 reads TGTGCCAGCAGTCCCGCTAGGGGAGAGACCCAGTACTTC. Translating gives CASSPARGETQYF.

CDR3 nucleotide sequence: TGTGCCAGCAGCAGAGGACAGGGTGGCGAGACCCAGTACTTC. Protein product: CASSRGQGGETQYF. This rearrangement joins TRBV11-2 to TRBJ2-5; the match to TRBD1 covers 8 bases. Per the germline V gene, CDR1 is SGHAT and CDR2 is FQNNGV. The CDR3 is 14 residues long. V lost 5 bases, J lost 5 bases, and 7 bases stayed unmatched. Drawing the rest from reference TRBV11-2 and TRBJ2-5, the complete variable domain is EAGVAQSPRYKIIEKRQSVAFWCNPISGHATLYWYQQILGQGPKLLIQFQNNGVVDDSQLPKDRFSAERLKGVDSTLKIQPAKLEDSAVYLCASSRGQGGETQYFGPGTRLLVL.

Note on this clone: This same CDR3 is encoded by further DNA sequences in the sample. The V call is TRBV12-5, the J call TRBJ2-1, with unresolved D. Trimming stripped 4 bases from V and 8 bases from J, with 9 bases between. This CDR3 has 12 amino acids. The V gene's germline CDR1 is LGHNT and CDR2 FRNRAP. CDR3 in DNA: TGTGCTAGTGGTTCCCAGGCGCATGAGCAGTTCTTC. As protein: CASGSQAHEQFF.

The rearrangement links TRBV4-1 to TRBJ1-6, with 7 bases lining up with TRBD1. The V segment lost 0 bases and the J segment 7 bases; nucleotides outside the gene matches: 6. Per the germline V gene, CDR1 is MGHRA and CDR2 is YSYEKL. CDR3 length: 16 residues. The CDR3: CASSQDRRQGNSPLHF. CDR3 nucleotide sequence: TGCGCCAGCAGCCAAGACCGACGACAGGGCAATTCACCCCTCCACTTT.

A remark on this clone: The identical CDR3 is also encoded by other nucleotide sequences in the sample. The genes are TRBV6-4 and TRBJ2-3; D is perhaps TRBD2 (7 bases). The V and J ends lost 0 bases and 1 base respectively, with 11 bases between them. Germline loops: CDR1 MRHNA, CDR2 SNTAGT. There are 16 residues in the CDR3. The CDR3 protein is CASSDSSGGGTDTQYF. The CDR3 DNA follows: TGTGCCAGCAGTGACTCATCGGGGGGCGGCACAGATACGCAGTATTTT.

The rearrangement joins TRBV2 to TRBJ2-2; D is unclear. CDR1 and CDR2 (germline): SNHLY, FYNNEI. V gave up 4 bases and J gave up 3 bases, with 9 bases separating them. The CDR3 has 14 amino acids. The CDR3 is CASSGRADTGELFF. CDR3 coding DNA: TGTGCCAGCAGTGGAAGAGCTGACACCGGGGAGCTGTTTTTT.

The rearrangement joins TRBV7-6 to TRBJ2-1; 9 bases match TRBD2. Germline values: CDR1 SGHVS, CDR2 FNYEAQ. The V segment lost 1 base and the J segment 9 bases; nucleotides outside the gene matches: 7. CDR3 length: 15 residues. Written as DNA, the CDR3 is TGTGCCAGCAGCTTAGTAGAGGCGGGAGGGGGTGAGCAGTTCTTC. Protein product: CASSLVEAGGGEQFF.

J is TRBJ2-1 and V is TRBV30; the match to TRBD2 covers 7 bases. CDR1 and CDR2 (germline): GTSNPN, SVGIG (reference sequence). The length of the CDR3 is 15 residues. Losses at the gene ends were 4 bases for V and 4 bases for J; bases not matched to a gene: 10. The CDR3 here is CAWTMPTSKYNEQFF. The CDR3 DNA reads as TGTGCCTGGACGATGCCGACTAGCAAGTACAATGAGCAGTTCTTC.

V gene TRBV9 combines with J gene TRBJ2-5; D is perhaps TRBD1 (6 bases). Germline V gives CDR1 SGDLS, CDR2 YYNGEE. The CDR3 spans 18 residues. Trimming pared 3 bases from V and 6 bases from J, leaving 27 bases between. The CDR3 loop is CASSGEGPMGASYQTQYF. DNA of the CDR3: TGTGCCAGCAGCGGGGAAGGCCCGATGGGGGCTAGCTATCAGACCCAGTACTTC.

The CDR3 region is CASSQAEREETQYF. The CDR3 DNA reads TGCGCCAGCAGCCAAGCAGAGCGGGAGGAGACCCAGTACTTC. V gene TRBV4-1 combines with J gene TRBJ2-5, with TRBD2 identical over 8 bases. V was pared by 1 base and J by 5 bases, with 3 bases of the junction left unmatched. There are 14 residues in the CDR3. Germline values: CDR1 MGHRA, CDR2 YSYEKL.

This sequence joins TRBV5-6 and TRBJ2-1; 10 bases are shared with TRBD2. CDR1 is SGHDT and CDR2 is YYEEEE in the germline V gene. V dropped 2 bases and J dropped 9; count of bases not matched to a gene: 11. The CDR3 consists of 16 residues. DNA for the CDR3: TGTGCCAGCAGCTTCGAAAGCGGGGGGGCCGGGGTTGAGCAGTTCTTC. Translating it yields CASSFESGGAGVEQFF.

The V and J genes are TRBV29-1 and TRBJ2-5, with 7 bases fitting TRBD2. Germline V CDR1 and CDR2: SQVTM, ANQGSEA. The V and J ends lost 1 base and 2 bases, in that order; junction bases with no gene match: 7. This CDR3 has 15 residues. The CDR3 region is CSVEGLAGLQETQYF. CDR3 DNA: TGCAGCGTTGAAGGGCTTGCGGGACTACAAGAGACCCAGTACTTC.

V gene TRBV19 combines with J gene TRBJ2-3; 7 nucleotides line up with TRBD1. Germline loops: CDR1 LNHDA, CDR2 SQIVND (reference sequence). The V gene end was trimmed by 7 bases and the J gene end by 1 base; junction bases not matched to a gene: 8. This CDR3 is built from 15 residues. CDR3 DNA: TGTGCCAGTACCAGGACAGGTTTTCGCACAGATACGCAGTATTTT. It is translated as CASTRTGFRTDTQYF.

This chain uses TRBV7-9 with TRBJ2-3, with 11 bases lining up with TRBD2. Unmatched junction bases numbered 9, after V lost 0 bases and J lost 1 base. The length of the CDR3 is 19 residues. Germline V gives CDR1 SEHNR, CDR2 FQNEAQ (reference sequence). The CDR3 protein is CASSLALGRLAGRTDTQYF. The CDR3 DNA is TGTGCCAGCAGCTTAGCGCTGGGGAGACTAGCGGGGCGCACAGATACGCAGTATTTT.

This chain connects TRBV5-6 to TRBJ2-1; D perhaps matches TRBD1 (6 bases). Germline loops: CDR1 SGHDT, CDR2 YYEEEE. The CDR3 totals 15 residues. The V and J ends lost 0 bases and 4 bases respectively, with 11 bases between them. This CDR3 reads CASSLVGTTYNEQFF. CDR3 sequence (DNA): TGTGCCAGCAGCTTGGTCGGGACAACTTACAATGAGCAGTTCTTC.

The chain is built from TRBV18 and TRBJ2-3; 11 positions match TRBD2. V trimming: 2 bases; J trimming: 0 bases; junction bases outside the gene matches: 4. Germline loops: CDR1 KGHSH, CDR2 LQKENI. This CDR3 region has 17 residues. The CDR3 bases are TGTGCCAGCTCACCAGCTAGCGGGGGGCCTAGCACAGATACGCAGTATTTT. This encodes CASSPASGGPSTDTQYF.

The CDR3, as DNA: TGTGCCAGCAGCTTAATGAGGACTAGCGGGAGGTACACCGGGGAGCTGTTTTTT. Protein: CASSLMRTSGRYTGELFF. The chain carries TRBV7-9 and TRBJ2-2, with 14 bases matching TRBD2. J was trimmed by 3 bases and V by 2 bases; bases with no gene match: 5. Germline loops: CDR1 SEHNR, CDR2 FQNEAQ (reference sequence). The CDR3 length is 18 residues.